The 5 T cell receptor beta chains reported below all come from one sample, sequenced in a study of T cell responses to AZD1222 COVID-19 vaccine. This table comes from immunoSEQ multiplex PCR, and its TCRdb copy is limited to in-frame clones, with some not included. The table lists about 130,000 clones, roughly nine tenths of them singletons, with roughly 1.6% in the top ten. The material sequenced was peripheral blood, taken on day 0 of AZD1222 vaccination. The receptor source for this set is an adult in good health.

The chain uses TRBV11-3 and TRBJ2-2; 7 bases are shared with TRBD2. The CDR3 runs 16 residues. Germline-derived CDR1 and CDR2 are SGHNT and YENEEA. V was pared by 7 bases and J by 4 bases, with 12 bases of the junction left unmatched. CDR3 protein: CASTRAGVSGTGELFF. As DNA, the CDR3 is TGTGCCAGCACTCGGGCGGGAGTGAGTGGCACCGGGGAGCTGTTTTTT.

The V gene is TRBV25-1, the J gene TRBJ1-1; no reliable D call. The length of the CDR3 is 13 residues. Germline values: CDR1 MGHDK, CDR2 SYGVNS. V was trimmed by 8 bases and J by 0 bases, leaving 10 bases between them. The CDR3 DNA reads TGTGCCAGCTCTACCGGATTGAACACTGAAGCTTTCTTT. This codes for CASSTGLNTEAFF.

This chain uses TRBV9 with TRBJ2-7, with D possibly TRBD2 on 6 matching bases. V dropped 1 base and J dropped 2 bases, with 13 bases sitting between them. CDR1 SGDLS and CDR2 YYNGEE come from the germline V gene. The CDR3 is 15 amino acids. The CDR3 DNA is TGTGCCAGCAGCGTAACTCACGGGGGACCCTACGAGCAGTACTTC. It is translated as CASSVTHGGPYEQYF. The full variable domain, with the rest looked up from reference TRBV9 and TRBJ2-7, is DSGVTQTPKHLITATGQRVTLRCSPRSGDLSVYWYQQSLDQGLQFLIQYYNGEERAKGNILERFSAQQFPDLHSELNLSSLELGDSALYFCASSVTHGGPYEQYFGPGTRLTVT.

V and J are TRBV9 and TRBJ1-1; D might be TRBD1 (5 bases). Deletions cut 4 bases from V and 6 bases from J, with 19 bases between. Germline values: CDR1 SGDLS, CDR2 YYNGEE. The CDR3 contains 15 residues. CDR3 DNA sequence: TGTGCCAGCAGCCCACAAGGAAGGGGTACCCCTGAAGCTTTCTTT. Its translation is CASSPQGRGTPEAFF.

The CDR3 sequence: CSVEDGSQETQYF. The CDR3 DNA follows: TGCAGCGTTGAAGATGGGTCCCAAGAGACCCAGTACTTC. The chain uses TRBV29-1 and TRBJ2-5; D call uncertain. Trimming shortened V by 0 bases and J by 1 base, and 6 bases separated the two germline ends. The CDR3 runs 13 residues. Germline V gives CDR1 SQVTM, CDR2 ANQGSEA.